This TCR beta chain was recovered during a study of blood T cell repertoires in COVID-19. Study-wide context: Sample material is recorded as cDNA or gDNA derived from T cells, B-cell-depleted T cells, or PBMCs.

The CDR3 is 16 amino acids. J was trimmed by 13 bases and V by 0 bases; bases with no gene match: 17. Germline CDR1 reads MRHNA; CDR2 reads SNTAGT. TCRdb's table, derived via immunoSEQ multiplex PCR, lists solely in-frame clones and lacks some. The sample yields approximately 500,000 clones, 70% to 90% seen once. Participants came from fewer than 25 US areas, aged about 18 to 95 years. The chain carries TRBV6-4 and TRBJ1-2; TRBD1 agrees at 7 bases. The sequenced material came from PBMCs or T cells enriched from blood (not recorded which). The TCR sequence derives from a woman in her 40s who had recovered from COVID-19. In DNA form, the CDR3 reads TGTGCCAGCAGTGACTCTCAAAGATCGGGACAGTCACCTCTCACCTTC. It yields the protein CASSDSQRSGQSPLTF.